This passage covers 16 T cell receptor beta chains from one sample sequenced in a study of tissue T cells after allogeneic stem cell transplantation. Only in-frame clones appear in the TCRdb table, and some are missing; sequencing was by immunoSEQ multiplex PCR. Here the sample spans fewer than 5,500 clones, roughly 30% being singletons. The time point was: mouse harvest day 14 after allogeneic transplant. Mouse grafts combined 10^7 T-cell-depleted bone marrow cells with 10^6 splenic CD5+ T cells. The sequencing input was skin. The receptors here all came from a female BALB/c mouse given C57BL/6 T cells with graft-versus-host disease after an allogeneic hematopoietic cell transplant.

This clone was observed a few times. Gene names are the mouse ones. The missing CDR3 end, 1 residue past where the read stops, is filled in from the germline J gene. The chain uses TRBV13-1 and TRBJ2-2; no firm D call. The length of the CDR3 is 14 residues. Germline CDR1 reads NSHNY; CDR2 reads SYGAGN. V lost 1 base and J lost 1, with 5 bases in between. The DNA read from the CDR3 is TGTGCCAGCAGTGATAACAGAAACACCGGGCAGCTCTAC. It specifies CASSDNRNTGQLY. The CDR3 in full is CASSDNRNTGQLYF.

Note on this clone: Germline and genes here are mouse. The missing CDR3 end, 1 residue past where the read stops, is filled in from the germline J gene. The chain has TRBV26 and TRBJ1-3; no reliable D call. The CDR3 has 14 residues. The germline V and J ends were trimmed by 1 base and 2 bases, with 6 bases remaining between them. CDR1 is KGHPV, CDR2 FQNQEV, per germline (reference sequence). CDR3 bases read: TGTGCCAGCAGTCTGTTGGGAGCTGGAAATACGCTCTAT. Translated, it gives CASSLLGAGNTLY. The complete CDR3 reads CASSLLGAGNTLYF. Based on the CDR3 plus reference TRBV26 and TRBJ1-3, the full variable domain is NSKVIQTPRYLVKGQGQKAKMRCIPEKGHPVVFWYQQNKNNEFKFLINFQNQEVLQQIDMTEKRFSAECPSNSPCSLEIQSSEAGDSALYLCASSLLGAGNTLYFGEGSRLIVV.

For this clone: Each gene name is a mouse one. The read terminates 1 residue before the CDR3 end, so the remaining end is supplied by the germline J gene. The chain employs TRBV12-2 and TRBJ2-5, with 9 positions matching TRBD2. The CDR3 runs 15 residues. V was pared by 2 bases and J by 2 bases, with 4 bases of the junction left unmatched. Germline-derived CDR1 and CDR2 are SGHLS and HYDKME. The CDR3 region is CASSHGGARQDTQYF. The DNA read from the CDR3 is TGTGCCAGCTCTCATGGGGGGGCGCGCCAAGACACCCAGTAC.

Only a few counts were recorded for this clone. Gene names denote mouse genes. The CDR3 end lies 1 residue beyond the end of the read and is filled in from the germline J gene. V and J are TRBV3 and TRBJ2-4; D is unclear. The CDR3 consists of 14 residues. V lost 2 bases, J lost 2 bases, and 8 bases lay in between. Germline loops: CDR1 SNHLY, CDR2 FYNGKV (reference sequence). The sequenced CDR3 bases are TGTGCCAGCAGCTTAAGGCAAAATCAAAACACCTTGTAC. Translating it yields CASSLRQNQNTLY. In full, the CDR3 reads CASSLRQNQNTLYF.

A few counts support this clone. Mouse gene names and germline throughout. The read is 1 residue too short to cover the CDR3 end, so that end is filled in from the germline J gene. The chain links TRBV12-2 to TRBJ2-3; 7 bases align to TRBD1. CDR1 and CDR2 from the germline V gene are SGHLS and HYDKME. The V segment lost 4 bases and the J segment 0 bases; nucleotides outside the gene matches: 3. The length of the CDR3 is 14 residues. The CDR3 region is CASSRDSSAETLYF. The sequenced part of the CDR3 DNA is TGTGCCAGCTCCCGGGACAGTAGTGCAGAAACGCTGTAT.

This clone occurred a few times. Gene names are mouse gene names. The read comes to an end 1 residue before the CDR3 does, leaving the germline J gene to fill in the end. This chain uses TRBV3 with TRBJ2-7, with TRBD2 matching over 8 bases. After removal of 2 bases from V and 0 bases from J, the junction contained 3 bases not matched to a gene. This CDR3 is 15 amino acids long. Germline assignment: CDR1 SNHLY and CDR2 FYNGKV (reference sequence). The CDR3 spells CASSLRLGGSYEQYF. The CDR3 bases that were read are TGTGCCAGCAGCTTACGCCTGGGGGGCTCCTATGAACAGTAC.

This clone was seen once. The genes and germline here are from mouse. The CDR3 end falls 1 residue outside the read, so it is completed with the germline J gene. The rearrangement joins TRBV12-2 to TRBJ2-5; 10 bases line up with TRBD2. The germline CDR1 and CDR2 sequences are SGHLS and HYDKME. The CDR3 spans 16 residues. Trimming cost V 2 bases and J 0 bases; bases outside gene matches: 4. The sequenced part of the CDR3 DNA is TGTGCCAGCTCTCGCGGACTGGGGGTTAACCAAGACACCCAGTAC. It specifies CASSRGLGVNQDTQY. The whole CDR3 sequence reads CASSRGLGVNQDTQYF. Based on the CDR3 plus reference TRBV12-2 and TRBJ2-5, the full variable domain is NSGVVQSPRYIIKGKGERSILKCIPISGHLSVAWYQQTQGQELKFFIQHYDKMERDKGNLPSRFSVQQFDDYHSEMNMSALELEDSAVYFCASSRGLGVNQDTQYFGPGTRLLVL.

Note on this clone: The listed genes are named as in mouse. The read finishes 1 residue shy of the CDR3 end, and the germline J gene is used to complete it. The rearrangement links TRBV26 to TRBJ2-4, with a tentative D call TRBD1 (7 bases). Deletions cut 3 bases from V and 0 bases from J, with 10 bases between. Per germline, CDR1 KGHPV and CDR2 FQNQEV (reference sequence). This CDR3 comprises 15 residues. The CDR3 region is CASSLQGGSQNTLYF. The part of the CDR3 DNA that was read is TGTGCCAGCAGTCTCCAGGGGGGTAGTCAAAACACCTTGTAC.

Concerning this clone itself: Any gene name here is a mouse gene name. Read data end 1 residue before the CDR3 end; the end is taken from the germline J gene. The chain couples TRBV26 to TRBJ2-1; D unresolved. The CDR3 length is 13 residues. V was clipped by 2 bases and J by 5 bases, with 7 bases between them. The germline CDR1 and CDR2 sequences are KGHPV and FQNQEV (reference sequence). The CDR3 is CASSLSQNAEQFF. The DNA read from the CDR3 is TGTGCCAGCAGTCTGAGTCAGAATGCTGAGCAGTTC.

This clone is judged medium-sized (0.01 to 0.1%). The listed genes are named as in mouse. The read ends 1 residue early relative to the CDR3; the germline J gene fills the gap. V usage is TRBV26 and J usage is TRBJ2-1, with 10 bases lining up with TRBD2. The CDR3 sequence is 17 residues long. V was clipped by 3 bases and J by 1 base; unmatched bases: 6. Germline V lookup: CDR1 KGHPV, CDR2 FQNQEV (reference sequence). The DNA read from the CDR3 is TGTGCCAGCAGTCTTGGCTGGGGGGGCGCGAACTATGCTGAGCAGTTC. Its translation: CASSLGWGGANYAEQF. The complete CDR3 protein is CASSLGWGGANYAEQFF. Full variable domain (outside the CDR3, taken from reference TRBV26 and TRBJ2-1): NSKVIQTPRYLVKGQGQKAKMRCIPEKGHPVVFWYQQNKNNEFKFLINFQNQEVLQQIDMTEKRFSAECPSNSPCSLEIQSSEAGDSALYLCASSLGWGGANYAEQFFGPGTRLTVL.

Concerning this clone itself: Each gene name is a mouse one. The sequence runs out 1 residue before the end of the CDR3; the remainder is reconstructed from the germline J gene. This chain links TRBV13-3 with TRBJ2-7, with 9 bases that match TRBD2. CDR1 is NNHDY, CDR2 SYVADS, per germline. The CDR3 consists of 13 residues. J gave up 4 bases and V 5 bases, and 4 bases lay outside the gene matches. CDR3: CASSNWGAYEQYF. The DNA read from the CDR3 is TGTGCCAGCAGCAACTGGGGGGCGTATGAACAGTAC.

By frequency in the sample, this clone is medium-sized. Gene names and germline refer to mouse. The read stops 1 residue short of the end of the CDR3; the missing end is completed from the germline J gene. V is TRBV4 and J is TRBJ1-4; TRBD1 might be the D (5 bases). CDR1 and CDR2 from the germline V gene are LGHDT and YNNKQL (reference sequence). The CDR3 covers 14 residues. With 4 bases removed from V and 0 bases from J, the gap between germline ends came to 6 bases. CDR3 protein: CASSFRVSNERLFF. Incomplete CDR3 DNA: TGTGCCAGCAGCTTCAGGGTTTCCAACGAAAGATTATTT.

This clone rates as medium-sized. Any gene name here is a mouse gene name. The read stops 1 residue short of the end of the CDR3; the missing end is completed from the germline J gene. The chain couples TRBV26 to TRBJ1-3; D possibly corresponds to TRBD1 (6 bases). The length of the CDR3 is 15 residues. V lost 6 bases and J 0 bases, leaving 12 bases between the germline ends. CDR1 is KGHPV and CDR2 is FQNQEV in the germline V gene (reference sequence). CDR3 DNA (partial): TGTGCCAGCAGCCCCGGGACATTTTCTGGAAATACGCTCTAT. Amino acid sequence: CASSPGTFSGNTLY. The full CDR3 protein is CASSPGTFSGNTLYF.

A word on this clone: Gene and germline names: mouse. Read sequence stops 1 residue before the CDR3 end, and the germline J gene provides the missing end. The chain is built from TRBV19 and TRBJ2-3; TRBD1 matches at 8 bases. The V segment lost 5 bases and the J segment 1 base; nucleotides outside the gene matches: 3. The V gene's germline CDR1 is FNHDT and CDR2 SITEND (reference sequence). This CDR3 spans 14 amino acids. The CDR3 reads CASRDRGGAETLYF. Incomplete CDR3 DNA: TGTGCCAGCAGAGACAGGGGTGGTGCAGAAACGCTGTAT.

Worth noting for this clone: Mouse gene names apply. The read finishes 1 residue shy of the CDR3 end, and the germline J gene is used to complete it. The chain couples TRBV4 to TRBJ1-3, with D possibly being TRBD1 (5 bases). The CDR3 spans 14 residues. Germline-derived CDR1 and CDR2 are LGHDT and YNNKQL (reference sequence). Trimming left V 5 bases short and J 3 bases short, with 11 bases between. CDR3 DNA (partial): TGTGCCAGCAGCCGGAGCGGGGGTGGAAATACGCTCTAT. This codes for CASSRSGGGNTLY. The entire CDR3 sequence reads CASSRSGGGNTLYF.

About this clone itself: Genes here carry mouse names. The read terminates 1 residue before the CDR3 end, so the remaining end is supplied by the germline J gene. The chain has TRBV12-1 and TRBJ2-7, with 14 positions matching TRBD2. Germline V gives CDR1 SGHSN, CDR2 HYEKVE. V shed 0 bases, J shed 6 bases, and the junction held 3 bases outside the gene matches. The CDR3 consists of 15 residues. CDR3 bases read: TGTGCCAGCTCTCTCAGGGACTGGGGGGGCTTTGAACAGTAC. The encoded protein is CASSLRDWGGFEQY. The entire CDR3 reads CASSLRDWGGFEQYF.